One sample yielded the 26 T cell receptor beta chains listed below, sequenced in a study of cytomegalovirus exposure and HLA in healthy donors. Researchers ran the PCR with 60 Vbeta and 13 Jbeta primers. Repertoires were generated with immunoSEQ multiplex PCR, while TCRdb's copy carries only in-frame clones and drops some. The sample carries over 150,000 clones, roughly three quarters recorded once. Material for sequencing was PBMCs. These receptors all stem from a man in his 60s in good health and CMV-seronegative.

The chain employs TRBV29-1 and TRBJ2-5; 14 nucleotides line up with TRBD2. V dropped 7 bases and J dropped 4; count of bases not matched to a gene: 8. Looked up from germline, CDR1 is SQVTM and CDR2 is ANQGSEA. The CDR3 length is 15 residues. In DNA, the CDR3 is TGCAGCGCCCTGACTAGCGGGGGGGCGGGAGAGACCCAGTACTTC. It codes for CSALTSGGAGETQYF.

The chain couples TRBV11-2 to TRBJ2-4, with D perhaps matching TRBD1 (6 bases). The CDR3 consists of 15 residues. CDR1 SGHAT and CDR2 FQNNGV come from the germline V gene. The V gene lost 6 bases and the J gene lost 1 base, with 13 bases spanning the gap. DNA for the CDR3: TGTGCCAGCAGACCCCTTAGGGGGGCCAAAAACATTCAGTACTTC. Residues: CASRPLRGAKNIQYF.

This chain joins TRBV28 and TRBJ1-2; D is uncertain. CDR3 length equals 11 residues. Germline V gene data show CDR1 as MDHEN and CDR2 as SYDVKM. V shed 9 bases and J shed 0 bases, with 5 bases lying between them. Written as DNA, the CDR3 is TGTGCCAGTCTTGCTAACTATGGCTACACCTTC. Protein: CASLANYGYTF.

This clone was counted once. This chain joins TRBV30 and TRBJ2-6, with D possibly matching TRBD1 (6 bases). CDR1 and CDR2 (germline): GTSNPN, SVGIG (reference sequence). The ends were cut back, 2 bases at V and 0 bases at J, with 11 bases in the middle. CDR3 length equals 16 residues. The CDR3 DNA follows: TGTGCCTGGAGTATAACAGGGATCTCTGGGGCCAACGTCCTGACTTTC. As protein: CAWSITGISGANVLTF.

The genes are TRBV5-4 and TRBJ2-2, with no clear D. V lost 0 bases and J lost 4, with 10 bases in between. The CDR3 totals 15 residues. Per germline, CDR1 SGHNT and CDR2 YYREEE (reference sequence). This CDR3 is CASSLAYTITGELFF. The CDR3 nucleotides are TGTGCCAGCAGCTTGGCTTACACCATCACCGGGGAGCTGTTTTTT.

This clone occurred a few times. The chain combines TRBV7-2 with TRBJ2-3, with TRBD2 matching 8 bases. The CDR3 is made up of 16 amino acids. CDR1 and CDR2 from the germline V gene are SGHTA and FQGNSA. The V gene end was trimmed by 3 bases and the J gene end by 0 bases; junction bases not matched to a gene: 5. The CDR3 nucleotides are TGTGCCAGCAGCTTCCGGTCGGGGGGGAGCACAGATACGCAGTATTTT. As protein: CASSFRSGGSTDTQYF.

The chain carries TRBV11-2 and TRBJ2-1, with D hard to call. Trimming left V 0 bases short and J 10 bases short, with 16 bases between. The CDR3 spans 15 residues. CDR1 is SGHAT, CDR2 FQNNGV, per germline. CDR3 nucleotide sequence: TGTGCCAGCAGCTTAGATCGTCTCGGAGCATGGGAGCAGTTCTTC. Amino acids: CASSLDRLGAWEQFF.

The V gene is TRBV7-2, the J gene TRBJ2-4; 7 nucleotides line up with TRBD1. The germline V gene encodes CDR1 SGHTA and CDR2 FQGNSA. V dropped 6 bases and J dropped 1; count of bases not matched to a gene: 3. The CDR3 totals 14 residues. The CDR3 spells CASRQGWAKNIQYF. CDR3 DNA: TGTGCCAGCAGACAGGGGTGGGCCAAAAACATTCAGTACTTC.

CDR3 coding DNA: TGTGCCAGCACGGACATCGATAGCAATCAGCCCCAGCATTTT. Translation gives CASTDIDSNQPQHF. The chain couples TRBV6-4 to TRBJ1-5, with a weak D call TRBD1 (5 bases). The CDR3 extends over 14 amino acids. Germline CDR1 is MRHNA and CDR2 is SNTAGT. Trimming left V 7 bases short and J 0 bases short, with 10 bases between.

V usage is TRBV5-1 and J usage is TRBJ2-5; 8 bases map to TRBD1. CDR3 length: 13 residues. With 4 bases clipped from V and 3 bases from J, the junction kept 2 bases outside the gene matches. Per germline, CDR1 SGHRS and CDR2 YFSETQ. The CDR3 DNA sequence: TGCGCCAGCAGCCAACAGGGGGAAGAGACCCAGTACTTC. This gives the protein CASSQQGEETQYF.

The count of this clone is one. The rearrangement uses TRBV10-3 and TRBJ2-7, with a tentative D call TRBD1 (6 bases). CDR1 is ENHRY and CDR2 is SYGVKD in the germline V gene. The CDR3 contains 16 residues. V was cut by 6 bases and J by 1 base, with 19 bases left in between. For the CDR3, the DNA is TGTGCCATCAGCAGAGGCAATACGGGACAATCCTACGAGCAGTACTTC. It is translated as CAISRGNTGQSYEQYF.

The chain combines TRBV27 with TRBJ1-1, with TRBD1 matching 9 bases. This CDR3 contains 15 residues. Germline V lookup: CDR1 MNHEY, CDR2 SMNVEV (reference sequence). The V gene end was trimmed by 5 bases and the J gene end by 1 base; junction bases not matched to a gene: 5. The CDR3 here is CASSGWTGANTEAFF. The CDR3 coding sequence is TGTGCCAGCAGTGGATGGACAGGGGCGAACACTGAAGCTTTCTTT.

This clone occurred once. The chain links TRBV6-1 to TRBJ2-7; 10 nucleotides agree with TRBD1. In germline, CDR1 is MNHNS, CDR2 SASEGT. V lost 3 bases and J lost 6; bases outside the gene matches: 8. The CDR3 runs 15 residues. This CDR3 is CASSELGQGPREQYF. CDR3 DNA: TGTGCCAGCAGTGAGCTGGGACAGGGGCCCCGCGAGCAGTACTTC.

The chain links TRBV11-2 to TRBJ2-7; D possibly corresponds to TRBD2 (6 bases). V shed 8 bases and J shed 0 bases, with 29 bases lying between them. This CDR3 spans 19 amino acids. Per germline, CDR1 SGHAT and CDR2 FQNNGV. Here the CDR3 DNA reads TGTGCCAGCCAGGAGGGCGTTTTTGGTAGGGGTCGGGTCTCCTACGAGCAGTACTTC. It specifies CASQEGVFGRGRVSYEQYF.

The CDR3, as DNA: TGTGCCAGCAGCTCGGGATTCTATAATTCACCCCTCCACTTT. It is translated as CASSSGFYNSPLHF. The V gene is TRBV7-9, the J gene TRBJ1-6; D is uncertain. Germline V lookup: CDR1 SEHNR, CDR2 FQNEAQ (reference sequence). The V end lost 4 bases, the J end lost 3 bases, and 7 bases lay between the germline ends. The length of the CDR3 is 14 residues.

The CDR3 is CAISESSGQPGANVLTF. The CDR3 nucleotides read TGTGCCATCAGTGAGTCGAGTGGGCAGCCTGGGGCCAACGTCCTGACTTTC. The chain employs TRBV10-3 and TRBJ2-6; unclear D gene. Trimming removed 0 bases at V and 2 bases at J, with 11 bases between. The CDR3 runs to 17 residues. Germline V gives CDR1 ENHRY, CDR2 SYGVKD.

The CDR3 nucleotides are TGTGCCAGTAGATTGGTGGTGACAGGGGCCAACGTCCTGACTTTC. This gives the protein CASRLVVTGANVLTF. The chain employs TRBV19 and TRBJ2-6; D is uncertain. The germline V gene has CDR1 LNHDA and CDR2 SQIVND (reference sequence). CDR3 length: 15 residues. V lost 6 bases, J lost 4 bases, and 13 bases lay in between.

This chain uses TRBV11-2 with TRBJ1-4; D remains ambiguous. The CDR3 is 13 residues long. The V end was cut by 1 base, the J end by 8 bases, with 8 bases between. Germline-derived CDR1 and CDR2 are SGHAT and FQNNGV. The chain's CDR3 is CASSLAYAEKLFF. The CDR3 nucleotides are TGTGCCAGCAGCTTAGCCTATGCCGAAAAACTGTTTTTT.

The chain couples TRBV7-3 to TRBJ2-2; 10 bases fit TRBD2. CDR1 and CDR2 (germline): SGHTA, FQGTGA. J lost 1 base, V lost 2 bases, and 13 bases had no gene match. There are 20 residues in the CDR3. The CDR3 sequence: CASSLFPRTSGFVNTGELFF. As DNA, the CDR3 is TGTGCCAGCAGCTTATTTCCCCGGACTAGCGGCTTCGTGAACACCGGGGAGCTGTTTTTT.

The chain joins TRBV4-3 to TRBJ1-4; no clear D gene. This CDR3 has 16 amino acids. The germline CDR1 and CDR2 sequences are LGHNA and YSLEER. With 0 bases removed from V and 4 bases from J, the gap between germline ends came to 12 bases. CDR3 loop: CASSQDLRVNNEKLFF. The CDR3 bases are TGCGCCAGCAGCCAAGATTTAAGAGTTAATAATGAAAAACTGTTTTTT.

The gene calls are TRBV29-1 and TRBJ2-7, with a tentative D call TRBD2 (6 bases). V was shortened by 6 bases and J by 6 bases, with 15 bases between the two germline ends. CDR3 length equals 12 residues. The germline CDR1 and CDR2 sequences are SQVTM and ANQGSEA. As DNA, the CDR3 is TGCAGCGTGGGTCGTGCGGGGTCCGAGCAGTACTTC. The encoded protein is CSVGRAGSEQYF.

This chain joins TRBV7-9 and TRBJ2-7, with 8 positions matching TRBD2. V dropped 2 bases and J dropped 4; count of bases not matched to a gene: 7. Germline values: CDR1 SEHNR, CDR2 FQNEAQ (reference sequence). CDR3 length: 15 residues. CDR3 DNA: TGTGCCAGCAGCTTACGTTCCGGGAGGGGATACGAGCAGTACTTC. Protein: CASSLRSGRGYEQYF.

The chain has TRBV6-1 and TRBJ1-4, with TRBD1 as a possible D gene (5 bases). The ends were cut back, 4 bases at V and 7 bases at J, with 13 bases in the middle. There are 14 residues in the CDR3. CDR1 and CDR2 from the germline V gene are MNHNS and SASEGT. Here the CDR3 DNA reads TGTGCCAGCAGTGGCGGGGACGAGGGTGAAAAACTGTTTTTT. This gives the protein CASSGGDEGEKLFF.

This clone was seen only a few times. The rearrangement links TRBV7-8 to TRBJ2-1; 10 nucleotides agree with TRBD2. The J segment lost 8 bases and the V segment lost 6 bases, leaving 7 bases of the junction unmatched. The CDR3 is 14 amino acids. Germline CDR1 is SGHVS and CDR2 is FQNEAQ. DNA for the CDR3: TGTGCCAGCAGGTCTAGCGGGAGTTTGGATGAGCAGTTCTTC. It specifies CASRSSGSLDEQFF. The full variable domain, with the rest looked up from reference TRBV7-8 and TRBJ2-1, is GAGVSQSPRYKVAKRGQDVALRCDPISGHVSLFWYQQALGQGPEFLTYFQNEAQLDKSGLPSDRFFAERPEGSVSTLKIQRTQQEDSAVYLCASRSSGSLDEQFFGPGTRLTVL.

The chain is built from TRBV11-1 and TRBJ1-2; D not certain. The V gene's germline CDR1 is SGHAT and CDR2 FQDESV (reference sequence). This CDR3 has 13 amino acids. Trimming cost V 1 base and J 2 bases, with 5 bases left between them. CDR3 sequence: CASSLVQNYGYTF. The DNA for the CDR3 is TGTGCCAGCAGCTTAGTACAGAACTATGGCTACACCTTC.

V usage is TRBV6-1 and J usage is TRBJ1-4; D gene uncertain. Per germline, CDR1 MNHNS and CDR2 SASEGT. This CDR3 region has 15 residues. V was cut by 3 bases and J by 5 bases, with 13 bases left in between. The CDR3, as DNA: TGTGCCAGCAGTGACGGGAACAGCCGAAATGAAAAACTGTTTTTT. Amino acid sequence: CASSDGNSRNEKLFF.